The clone carrying this T cell receptor beta chain was detected a few times. Source study methods: How many nucleated cells were present was estimated from reference gene primer amplification. The method was immunoSEQ multiplex PCR; TCRdb's version includes in-frame clones alone and lacks a portion of them. The V and J calls and the clone size are those of that table, but D and trimming were determined from the DNA. The repertoire holds some 64,000 clones, with 72% as singletons. This specimen comes from a study of blood T cell repertoires in COVID-19. The V gene lost 0 bases and the J gene lost 4 bases, with 6 bases spanning the gap. The CDR3 is 14 residues long. CDR1 and CDR2 (germline): KGHSH, LQKENI.

Sequencing was done on a sample of peripheral blood. The source of this sequence is a woman in her 70s with COVID-19, enrolled during active disease. This rearrangement joins TRBV18 to TRBJ2-2; D unresolved. CDR3 DNA sequence: TGTGCCAGCTCACCACCGTCTGTCACCGGGGAGCTGTTTTTT. Translation: CASSPPSVTGELFF.